One T cell receptor (beta chain) is described in this entry. Its binding antigen is unknown. One base away there is no much larger clone; base qualities are not given. Libraries of naive CD8 T cells were built from approximately 20,000 to 980,000 sorted cells, with 10%, 30% or 50% of the purified RNA used. Naive CD8 T cells, defined as CD8+CD4-CCR7+CD45RA+, were FACS-sorted into RLT Plus buffer on a BD FACSAria II. Detection sensitivity was tested by spiking Jurkat RNA equal to ten TCR copies' worth into samples containing 20,000-1,000,000 naive CD8 T cells. CD8 T cells were enriched with RosetteSep CD8+ T Cell Enrichment Cocktail and Ficoll-Paque, followed by ACK red cell lysis. Spanning cysteine to phenylalanine, the CDR3 consists of 15 amino acids. The retained sequence is limited to the CDR3, 45 bases, with the frame set at the first base. Taken from the germline V gene (reference sequence), the CDR1 and CDR2 loops are LNHDA and SQIVND. V is pared back by 5 bases and J by 1 base, with 14 bases lying between the germline termini.

Libraries were built with PCR. Sequencing was performed on an Illumina HiSeq 4000. Bulk TCR libraries were made following a previously described method, with the TCR primers given in Table S5. Total RNA was purified with the Qiagen AllPrep DNA/RNA kit. Before any analysis, reads coming from multiple sequencing runs of the same library were combined into one pool. Concerning the study's data processing: Reads were retained only if their TCR constant sequence matched exactly, and those retained reads were trimmed to 150 nt and grouped according to their 12-nt molecular barcodes. Reads inside each barcode group were sub-clustered using a 15% Levenshtein threshold, and a quality-weighted consensus sequence was constructed for each RNA molecule. Non-functional sequences were excluded, and lower-count sequences lying one edit away from another sequence were also excluded. Based on fitting two negative binomial distributions, any barcode sub-cluster with under 20% of the maximum read count was discarded. Through fastp at Q25 and MiXCR, TCRdb rebuilt clones from the public reads, retaining in-frame beta chains. Identical CDR3 proteins give one entry, which carries the most common genes and DNA. The V and J calls reflect TCRdb's pipeline rather than the authors' work. Across this sample there are more than 450,000 distinct CDR3 sequences, with over 20% seen only once. Jointly, the top ten make up around 0.84% of the sample.

The sample originates from a study of molecular identifiers for immune sequencing clone quantification (dated by TCRdb to the late 2010s). Turning to the overall study: In a replicate experiment, RNA from roughly 18,000 or 92,000 naive CD8 T cells was split into five aliquots, four of which were sequenced. The study was a methods study using CD8 T cells to benchmark molecular-identifier clustering-based TCR repertoire sequencing (MIDCIRS) and TCR RNA copy counting.

Overall study outcomes, separate from this receptor: Without barcode sub-clustering, chimeric consensus sequences inflated TCR diversity; chimeras reached as high as 47%. In CMV-specific effector cells, over 99% of molecules were held by clones above 20 RNA copies, whereas under 1% of molecules were held by such clones in naive cells. The naive libraries included spiked-in Jurkat TCR RNA (about ten copies' worth), and this Jurkat TCR RNA is not part of the donor repertoire. A single cell's worth of spiked-in Jurkat TCR RNA was reported detectable even among one million naive CD8 T cells. About 2.9 recovered TCR RNA copies per cell were obtained by modeling, versus approximately 9 by digital PCR, implying a capture efficiency of about 30%. Highly expanded clone sizes could be underestimated if identical TCR molecules share a barcode.

Sequencing was done on a sample of naive CD8+ T cells from blood, with Jurkat cell RNA spiked in. Per the publication, the cell subset or site label means: FACS-sorted CD8+CD4-CCR7+CD45RA+ naive T cells. The TCR sequence derives from a human donor in good health. Some libraries in this study had Jurkat cell RNA spiked in. The rearranged segments are TRBV19 and TRBJ1-1; the D gene is not confidently resolved. The CDR3 protein sequence reads: CASSAGPSWNTEAFF. The DNA is TGTGCCAGTAGTGCCGGCCCCTCCTGGAACACTGAAGCTTTCTTT. The entire variable domain, with the stretches around the CDR3 drawn from the reference TRBV19 and TRBJ1-1 proteins, is DGGITQSPKYLFRKEGQNVTLSCEQNLNHDAMYWYRQDPGQGLRLIYYSQIVNDFQKGDIAEGYSVSREKKESFPLTVTSAQKNPTAFYLCASSAGPSWNTEAFFGQGTRLTVV.